This passage covers 24 T cell receptor beta chains from one sample sequenced in a study of blood T cell repertoires in COVID-19. Method: immunoSEQ multiplex PCR; TCRdb's copy keeps in-frame clones and lacks some. Seen here are 170,000 or so clones, roughly 90% observed once, and the top ten hold less than 8%. The sequencing input was PBMCs or T cells enriched from blood (not recorded which). The receptor source for this set is a woman aged 50 to 60 who had recovered from COVID-19.

This chain links TRBV5-6 with TRBJ2-5, with TRBD2 matching over 7 bases. The length of the CDR3 is 14 residues. Trimming took 2 bases from V and 3 from J; bases not matched to a gene: 4. The germline V gene encodes CDR1 SGHDT and CDR2 YYEEEE. The CDR3 region is CASSFLLAEETQYF. CDR3 coding DNA: TGTGCCAGCAGCTTTCTTCTAGCGGAAGAGACCCAGTACTTC.

CDR3 sequence reads: CASSQTGGAGNNSPLHF. In DNA form, the CDR3 reads TGTGCCAGCAGTCAAACCGGGGGGGCAGGGAATAATTCACCCCTCCACTTT. This rearrangement joins TRBV6-6 to TRBJ1-6, with D tentatively TRBD1 (6 bases). V shed 5 bases and J shed 5 bases, with 19 bases lying between them. This CDR3 comprises 17 residues. CDR1 is MNHNY and CDR2 is SVGAGI in the germline V gene (reference sequence).

This clone has just one count. The rearrangement joins TRBV19 to TRBJ1-1, with a possible D match to TRBD1 (6 bases). Germline V gene sequence: CDR1 LNHDA, CDR2 SQIVND (reference sequence). The CDR3 is made up of 15 amino acids. Trimming took off 3 bases at V and 4 bases at J, with 15 bases between the two ends. CDR3 residues: CASSIQGFAFTEAFF. In DNA form, the CDR3 reads TGTGCCAGTAGTATTCAGGGGTTTGCGTTCACTGAAGCTTTCTTT.

CDR3 nucleotides: TGTGCCAGCAGCGTAGCCGGCGGAGGGACACCCCTCCACTTT. Protein product: CASSVAGGGTPLHF. The J gene is TRBJ1-6, the V gene TRBV9; D ambiguous. The CDR3 covers 14 residues. V was trimmed by 0 bases and J by 11 bases, leaving 12 bases between them. Germline CDR1 and CDR2: SGDLS and YYNGEE. The variable domain in full, with the rest retrieved from reference TRBV9 and TRBJ1-6, is DSGVTQTPKHLITATGQRVTLRCSPRSGDLSVYWYQQSLDQGLQFLIQYYNGEERAKGNILERFSAQQFPDLHSELNLSSLELGDSALYFCASSVAGGGTPLHFGNGTRLTVT.

The chain employs TRBV29-1 and TRBJ2-1, with 7 bases fitting TRBD1. Unmatched junction bases numbered 8, after V lost 5 bases and J lost 4 bases. The CDR3 has 14 residues. Germline values: CDR1 SQVTM, CDR2 ANQGSEA. The DNA of the CDR3 is TGCAGCGTTTCATACAGGGGACGATACAATGAGCAGTTCTTC. This encodes CSVSYRGRYNEQFF.

Comment on this clone: The sample has other DNA sequences that encode this CDR3 too. The genes are TRBV5-1 and TRBJ2-3, with D possibly being TRBD2 (5 bases). Germline CDR1 is SGHRS and CDR2 is YFSETQ. CDR3 length equals 15 residues. Deletions cut 4 bases from V and 0 bases from J, with 12 bases between. CDR3 sequence reads: CASSPRGSSTDTQYF. CDR3 DNA: TGCGCCAGCAGCCCTCGAGGGTCTAGCACAGATACGCAGTATTTT.

The count of this clone is one. J is TRBJ2-7 and V is TRBV27, with TRBD1 identical over 7 bases. Germline lookup yields CDR1 MNHEY and CDR2 SMNVEV (reference sequence). The CDR3 is 13 amino acids. After removal of 6 bases from V and 7 bases from J, the junction contained 9 bases not matched to a gene. CDR3 nucleotide sequence: TGTGCCAGCAGCCCAGGGACAGACTTAGAGCAGTACTTC. Translated: CASSPGTDLEQYF.

The rearrangement uses TRBV18 and TRBJ2-3; 7 bases align to TRBD1. V was pared by 5 bases and J by 1 base, with 0 bases of the junction left unmatched. This CDR3 has 13 residues. Germline assignment: CDR1 KGHSH and CDR2 LQKENI. This CDR3 is CASSGQGTDTQYF. Here the CDR3 DNA reads TGTGCCAGCTCAGGACAGGGCACAGATACGCAGTATTTT.

The rearrangement links TRBV7-3 to TRBJ2-2; TRBD1 aligns across 10 bases. Germline V CDR1 and CDR2: SGHTA, FQGTGA. This CDR3 region has 16 residues. The V segment lost 5 bases and the J segment 5 bases; nucleotides outside the gene matches: 8. The CDR3 protein is CASSHRQGAGTGELFF. The CDR3 region has the DNA TGTGCCAGCAGCCATAGACAGGGGGCAGGGACCGGGGAGCTGTTTTTT.

The genes are TRBV7-3 and TRBJ1-5, with no clear D. The CDR3 runs 15 residues. Trimming pared 1 base from V and 0 bases from J, leaving 7 bases between. From germline, CDR1 is SGHTA and CDR2 FQGTGA. The CDR3 loop is CASSLRQNSNQPQHF. CDR3 coding DNA: TGTGCCAGCAGCTTAAGGCAGAATAGCAATCAGCCCCAGCATTTT.

CDR3 region: CASSELGRGPQRGYGYTF. DNA of the CDR3: TGTGCCAGCAGTGAACTCGGCAGGGGGCCACAACGGGGCTATGGCTACACCTTC. This rearrangement joins TRBV2 to TRBJ1-2, with 8 bases identical to TRBD1. CDR3 length: 18 amino acids. J gave up 4 bases and V 2 bases, and 15 bases lay outside the gene matches. Germline CDR1 reads SNHLY; CDR2 reads FYNNEI.

The chain recombines TRBV3-1 (or the pseudogene TRBV3-2) with TRBJ1-2; a possible D gene is TRBD1 (5 bases). V was cut by 0 bases and J by 2 bases, with 10 bases left in between. This CDR3 contains 15 residues. From germline, CDR1 is LGHDT and CDR2 YNNKEL (reference sequence). The CDR3 spells CASSQDLTGNYGYTF. The CDR3 DNA follows: TGTGCCAGCAGCCAAGATCTAACAGGAAACTATGGCTACACCTTC.

The V and J genes are TRBV29-1 and TRBJ2-7; D ambiguous. V was clipped by 4 bases and J by 4 bases, with 8 bases between them. Germline V gives CDR1 SQVTM, CDR2 ANQGSEA. The CDR3 totals 11 residues. Here the CDR3 reads CSVVTTYEQYF. CDR3 bases: TGCAGCGTTGTGACAACGTACGAGCAGTACTTC.

The chain uses TRBV7-6 and TRBJ2-7, with D possibly matching TRBD1 (5 bases). V gave up 1 base and J gave up 6 bases, with 10 bases separating them. There are 13 residues in the CDR3. Germline V lookup: CDR1 SGHVS, CDR2 FNYEAQ. The CDR3 loop reads CASSLEGDGEQYF. The CDR3 DNA reads TGTGCCAGCAGCTTAGAAGGGGATGGCGAGCAGTACTTC.

The V and J genes are TRBV7-2 and TRBJ1-1, with TRBD1 as a possible D gene (5 bases). Germline values: CDR1 SGHTA, CDR2 FQGNSA. The CDR3 is 15 amino acids. V was cut by 0 bases and J by 7 bases, with 15 bases left in between. Here the CDR3 reads CASSLAVGGVGEAFF. DNA for the CDR3: TGTGCCAGCAGCTTAGCGGTTGGAGGGGTCGGTGAAGCTTTCTTT.

V usage is TRBV6-6 and J usage is TRBJ2-7, with 9 bases lining up with TRBD1. V was pared by 6 bases and J by 6 bases, with 6 bases of the junction left unmatched. The germline gives CDR1 MNHNY, CDR2 SVGAGI (reference sequence). The CDR3 consists of 13 residues. Here the CDR3 DNA reads TGTGCCAGCAGCGGACAGGGGATTGGCGAGCAGTACTTC. Its translation: CASSGQGIGEQYF.

V is TRBV29-1 and J is TRBJ1-1; possibly TRBD1 for D (5 bases). Trimming removed 1 base at V and 13 bases at J, with 13 bases between. In germline, CDR1 is SQVTM, CDR2 ANQGSEA. This CDR3 has 11 residues. The CDR3 here is CSVEGGGRGFF. CDR3 nucleotide sequence: TGCAGCGTTGAAGGGGGCGGGAGGGGTTTCTTT.

V usage is TRBV20-1 and J usage is TRBJ2-3; unclear D gene. Germline assignment: CDR1 DFQATT and CDR2 SNEGSKA (reference sequence). Trimming left V 6 bases short and J 6 bases short, with 7 bases between. The length of the CDR3 is 10 residues. CDR3 in DNA: TGCAGTGCGCTGAGGGATACGCAGTATTTT. Its translation is CSALRDTQYF.

This clone has a single count. The chain recombines TRBV30 with TRBJ1-6; D possibly corresponds to TRBD1 (5 bases). V lost 2 bases and J 11 bases, leaving 16 bases between the germline ends. Germline CDR1 GTSNPN, CDR2 SVGIG (reference sequence). The CDR3 runs to 14 residues. CDR3 loop: CAWSPPGGLTPLHF. The CDR3, as DNA: TGTGCCTGGAGTCCCCCCGGGGGTCTGACACCCCTCCACTTT.

The chain combines TRBV5-5 with TRBJ1-1; no clear D gene. Trimming removed 4 bases at V and 0 bases at J, with 10 bases between. The CDR3 is made up of 14 amino acids. Germline V gives CDR1 SGHKS, CDR2 YYEKEE (reference sequence). The CDR3 nucleotides are TGTGCCAGCAGCCCCTTCTCAGTGAACACTGAAGCTTTCTTT. Protein: CASSPFSVNTEAFF. Based on the CDR3 plus reference TRBV5-5 and TRBJ1-1, the full variable domain is DAGVTQSPTHLIKTRGQQVTLRCSPISGHKSVSWYQQVLGQGPQFIFQYYEKEERGRGNFPDRFSARQFPNYSSELNVNALLLGDSALYLCASSPFSVNTEAFFGQGTRLTVV.

This clone was found once. The V and J genes are TRBV27 and TRBJ2-1; tentative D call: TRBD1 (5 bases). The CDR3 loop spans 12 amino acids. CDR1 and CDR2 (germline): MNHEY, SMNVEV (reference sequence). Trimming shortened V by 0 bases and J by 15 bases, and 12 bases separated the two germline ends. This CDR3 is CASSLSHGARFF. The CDR3, as DNA: TGTGCCAGCAGTTTATCGCATGGGGCGAGGTTCTTC.

The J gene is TRBJ1-1, the V gene TRBV5-1; 8 bases match TRBD1. Trimming at V came to 7 bases and at J to 0 bases, leaving 5 bases not matched to a gene. Per germline, CDR1 SGHRS and CDR2 YFSETQ. The CDR3 loop spans 14 amino acids. CDR3 coding DNA: TGCGCCAGCTTTATGACAGGGGTGAACACTGAAGCTTTCTTT. It specifies CASFMTGVNTEAFF.

V gene TRBV29-1 combines with J gene TRBJ2-1; a possible D gene is TRBD1 (5 bases). This CDR3 comprises 13 residues. Germline values: CDR1 SQVTM, CDR2 ANQGSEA. V lost 4 bases and J 9 bases, leaving 16 bases between the germline ends. CDR3 loop: CSVGGRVSTEQFF. CDR3 coding DNA: TGCAGCGTTGGAGGCAGGGTGTCTACTGAGCAGTTCTTC.

The chain uses TRBV4-3 and TRBJ1-2; D is undetermined. This CDR3 contains 13 residues. The germline gives CDR1 LGHNA, CDR2 YSLEER. V was trimmed by 4 bases and J by 11 bases, leaving 17 bases between them. CDR3 sequence: CASSPGRGSTYTF. The CDR3 DNA is TGCGCCAGCAGCCCCGGACGGGGATCAACTTACACCTTC.